Below, one T cell receptor beta chain is given with its context. Trimming took off 2 bases at V and 8 bases at J, with 6 bases between the two ends. This CDR3 comprises 11 residues. Per germline, CDR1 SEHNR and CDR2 FQNEAQ (reference sequence). The data originate from a study of CD8+CD57+ T cells in acquired aplastic anemia. An expansion of CD8+CD57+ cells by flow cytometry had been shown in patients chosen for sequencing. CDR3 and TCR beta VDJ profiling relied on genomic DNA as the template. MiXCR, run by TCRdb on the reads, gives a single entry per CDR3 protein. The table has approximately 180,000 distinct CDR3 sequences, around 48% seen once.

Sequencing was done on a sample of sorted CD4+, CD8+, or CD8+CD57+ T cells (not recorded which) from PBMCs. The genes are TRBV7-9 and TRBJ1-1; no clear D. The TCR originated in a human donor with aplastic anemia. CDR3 coding DNA: TGTGCCAGCAGCTTAAATGGGGAAGCTTTCTTT. Residues: CASSLNGEAFF.